This T cell receptor beta chain is from a study of blood T cell repertoires in COVID-19 (dated by TCRdb to about 2020). Regarding the complete study: Samples covering the acute and convalescent phases of COVID-19 were provided by collaborators in the United States, Italy and Spain. Subjects who had been exposed to COVID-19, were actively infected with it, or had recovered from it provided the deeply sampled blood TCRbeta repertoires that made up the dataset. The prospective study material was composed of cDNA or gDNA derived from T cells, B-cell-depleted T cells, or PBMCs. HLA class I and class II types, where available, came from metadata supplied by the sample provider rather than from assay-based typing. Sample metadata almost always included a de-identified subject ID, COVID-19 status, age in years and sex. The repertoires were released in a freely available public database intended as a resource for research on the immune response to SARS-CoV-2. The samples were drawn from the first 160 participants of the ongoing ImmuneRACE study and from more than 1,000 subjects provided by 6 global collaborators.

Details on this clone: The antigen it recognizes is unknown. Nothing much larger sits one base from this clone, and base qualities are not available.

The CDR3 covers 11 residues, taking in both the cysteine and the phenylalanine. Just CDR3 DNA is preserved here, 33 bases in frame from base 1. The germline V gene supplies CDR1 LGHNT and CDR2 FRNRAP. Trimming costs V 6 bases and J 3 bases, and their ends lie 5 bases apart. Whole blood was collected in K2EDTA tubes by collaborating institutions according to the institutions' own protocols. For TCRbeta analysis, collaborator samples were shipped as frozen whole blood, as isolated PBMCs, or as DNA extracted from either sample type. The immunoSEQ Assay, a bias-controlled multiplex PCR, was used to amplify TCRbeta CDR3 regions from genomic DNA. The authors processed their data as follows. The number of nucleated cells in each sample was estimated by amplification of reference gene primers within the assay. To quantify the absolute abundance of each unique TCRbeta CDR3 rearrangement, sequence reads were collapsed and filtered. For each sample, productive Simpson clonality was calculated as the square root of Simpson's diversity index across productive rearrangements. Held by TCRdb, this immuneACCESS table contains in-frame sequences only and omits some clones. Under half of the omission traces to an unresolved V gene where checked; the cause of the rest is unknown. V and J calls and clone size are those listed in that table; D and trimming were worked out from the DNA. This sample lists over 85,000 clones; 82% were detected once. Of the sample, approximately 15% is held by the ten largest clones.

Study-level results and caveats: The quantity of clinical and demographic metadata differed by source and by participant and was supplied without curation.

The source is a woman aged 55-69 years with acute or convalescent COVID-19. Specimen: peripheral blood. The sequence is built from TRBV12-5 and TRBJ2-5; a confident D gene designation cannot be given. DNA sequence: TGTGCTAGTGGCACAGAAGAGACCCAGTACTTC. Its coded protein is CASGTEETQYF. Reference TRBV12-5 and TRBJ2-5 proteins supply the regions before and after the CDR3; the full variable domain is: DARVTQTPRHKVTEMGQEVTMRCQPILGHNTVFWYRQTMMQGLELLAYFRNRAPLDDSGMPKDRFSAEMPDATLATLKIQPSEPRDSAVYFCASGTEETQYFGPGTRLLVL.